This T cell receptor beta chain emerged from a study of cytomegalovirus exposure and HLA in healthy donors. Broader study findings: Reports described diagnosis of cytomegalovirus status by the classifier as highly specific and sensitive. Three CMV-associated chains were confirmed in vitro to be specific for CMV antigens. TCR clusters originating in the first cohort tended to co-occur in the approximately 130 validation repertoires, according to a later analysis. The authors enumerated roughly 160 TCR beta chains as linked to cytomegalovirus.

Notes on this clone: No antigen is known for it.

The protocol was immunoSEQ multiplex PCR, while the TCRdb copy is restricted to in-frame clones and leaves out a portion. The sample shows around 350,000 clones, 80% to 90% of them seen only once. The sequenced material came from PBMCs. This TCR was recovered from a woman younger than 30 in good health and CMV-seronegative.

The CDR3 DNA is TGTGCCAGCAGTTTAGGGACAGGGTCATATGGCTACACCTTC. Translated, it gives CASSLGTGSYGYTF. The rearrangement uses TRBV28 and TRBJ1-2; 9 bases match TRBD1. The ends lost 2 bases at V and 5 bases at J; junction bases unmatched: 3. Germline V gene lookup returns CDR1 MDHEN and CDR2 SYDVKM. The CDR3 runs 14 residues.